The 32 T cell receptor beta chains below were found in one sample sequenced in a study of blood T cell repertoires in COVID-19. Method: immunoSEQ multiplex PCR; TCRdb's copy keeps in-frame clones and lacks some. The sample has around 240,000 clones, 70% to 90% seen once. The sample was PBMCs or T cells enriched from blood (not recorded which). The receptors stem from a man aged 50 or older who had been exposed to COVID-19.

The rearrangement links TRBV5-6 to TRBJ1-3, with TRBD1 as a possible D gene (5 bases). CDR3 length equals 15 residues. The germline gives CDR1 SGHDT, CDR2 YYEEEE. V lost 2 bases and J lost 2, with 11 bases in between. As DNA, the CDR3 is TGTGCCAGCAGCTTACAGGTCTGGGCTGGAAACACCATATATTTT. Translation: CASSLQVWAGNTIYF. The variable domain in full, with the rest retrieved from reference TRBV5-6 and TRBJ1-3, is DAGVTQSPTHLIKTRGQQVTLRCSPKSGHDTVSWYQQALGQGPQFIFQYYEEEERQRGNFPDRFSGHQFPNYSSELNVNALLLGDSALYLCASSLQVWAGNTIYFGEGSWLTVV.

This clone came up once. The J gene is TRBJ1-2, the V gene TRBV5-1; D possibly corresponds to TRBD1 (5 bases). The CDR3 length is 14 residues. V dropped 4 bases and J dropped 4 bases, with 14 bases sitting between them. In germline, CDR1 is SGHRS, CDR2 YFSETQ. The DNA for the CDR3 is TGCGCCAGCAGCCAAGAAGCCGGGGGCTATGGCTACACCTTC. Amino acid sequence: CASSQEAGGYGYTF.

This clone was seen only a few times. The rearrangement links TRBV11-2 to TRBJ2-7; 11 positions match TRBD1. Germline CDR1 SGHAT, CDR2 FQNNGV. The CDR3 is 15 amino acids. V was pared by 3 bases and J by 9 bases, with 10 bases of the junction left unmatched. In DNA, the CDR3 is TGTGCCAGCAGCTTGGACAGGGGGCAGTCTGTAAGGCAGTACTTC. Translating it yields CASSLDRGQSVRQYF. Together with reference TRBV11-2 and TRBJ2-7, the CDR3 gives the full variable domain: EAGVAQSPRYKIIEKRQSVAFWCNPISGHATLYWYQQILGQGPKLLIQFQNNGVVDDSQLPKDRFSAERLKGVDSTLKIQPAKLEDSAVYLCASSLDRGQSVRQYFGPGTRLTVT.

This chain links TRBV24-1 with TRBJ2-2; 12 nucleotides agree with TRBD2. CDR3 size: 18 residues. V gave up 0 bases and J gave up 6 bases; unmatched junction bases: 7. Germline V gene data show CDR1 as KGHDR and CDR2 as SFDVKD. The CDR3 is CATSDLITSGGRAGELFF. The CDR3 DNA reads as TGTGCCACCAGTGATTTGATAACTAGCGGGGGGAGAGCCGGGGAGCTGTTTTTT.

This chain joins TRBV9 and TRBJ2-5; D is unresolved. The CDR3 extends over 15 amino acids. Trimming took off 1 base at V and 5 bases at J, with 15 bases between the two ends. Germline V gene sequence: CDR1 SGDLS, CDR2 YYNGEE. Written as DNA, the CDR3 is TGTGCCAGCAGCGTAAGTTATAGTACAGACGAGACCCAGTACTTC. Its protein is CASSVSYSTDETQYF.

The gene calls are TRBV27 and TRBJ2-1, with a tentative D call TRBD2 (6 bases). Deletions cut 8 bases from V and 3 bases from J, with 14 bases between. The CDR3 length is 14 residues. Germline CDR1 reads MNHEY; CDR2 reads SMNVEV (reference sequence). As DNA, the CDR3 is TGTGCCAGCTACACGGGAGCGAGCTACAATGAGCAGTTCTTC. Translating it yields CASYTGASYNEQFF.

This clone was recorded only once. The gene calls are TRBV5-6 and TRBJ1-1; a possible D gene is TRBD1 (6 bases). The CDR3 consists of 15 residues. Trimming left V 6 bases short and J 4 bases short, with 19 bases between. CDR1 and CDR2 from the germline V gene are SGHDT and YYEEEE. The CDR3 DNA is TGTGCCAGCACTCAACAGAGGGCGGGGGCCACTGAAGCTTTCTTT. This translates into CASTQQRAGATEAFF.

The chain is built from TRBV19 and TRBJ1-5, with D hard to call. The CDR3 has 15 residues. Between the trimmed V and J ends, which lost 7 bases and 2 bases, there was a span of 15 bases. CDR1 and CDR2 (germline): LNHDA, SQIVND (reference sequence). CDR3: CASTRVGGGNQPQHF. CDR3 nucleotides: TGTGCCAGTACCCGGGTGGGAGGAGGCAATCAGCCCCAGCATTTT.

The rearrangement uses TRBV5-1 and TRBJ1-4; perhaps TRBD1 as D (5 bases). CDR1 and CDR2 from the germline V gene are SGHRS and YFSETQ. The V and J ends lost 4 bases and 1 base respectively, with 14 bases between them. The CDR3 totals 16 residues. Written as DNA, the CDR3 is TGCGCCAGCAGCCGAGACAGAGGTCGAACTAATGAAAAACTGTTTTTT. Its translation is CASSRDRGRTNEKLFF.

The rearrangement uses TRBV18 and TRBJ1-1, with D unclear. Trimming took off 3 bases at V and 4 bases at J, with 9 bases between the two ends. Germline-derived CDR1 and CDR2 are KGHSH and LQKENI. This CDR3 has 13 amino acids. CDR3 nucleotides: TGTGCCAGCTCACCGTCGGTGAGCACTGAAGCTTTCTTT. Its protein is CASSPSVSTEAFF.

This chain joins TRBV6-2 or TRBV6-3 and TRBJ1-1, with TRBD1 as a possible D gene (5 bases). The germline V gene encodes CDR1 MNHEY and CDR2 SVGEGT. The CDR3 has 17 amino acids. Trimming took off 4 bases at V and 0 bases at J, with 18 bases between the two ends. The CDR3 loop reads CASSSGGQRQMNTEAFF. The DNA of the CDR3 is TGTGCCAGCAGTTCAGGTGGGCAAAGACAGATGAACACTGAAGCTTTCTTT.

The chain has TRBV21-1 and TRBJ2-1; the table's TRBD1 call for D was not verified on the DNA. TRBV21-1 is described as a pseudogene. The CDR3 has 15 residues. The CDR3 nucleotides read TGTGCCAGCAGCAACCAGGGCCCCTCCTACAATGAGCAGTTCTTC. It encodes CASSNQGPSYNEQFF.

The CDR3 spells CASSRLPPHNEQFF. The CDR3 DNA sequence: TGTGCCAGCAGCCGTCTCCCCCCCCACAATGAGCAGTTCTTC. The V call is TRBV11-2, the J call TRBJ2-1; D uncertain. V lost 5 bases and J lost 5, with 13 bases in between. The CDR3 loop spans 14 amino acids. Germline V gives CDR1 SGHAT, CDR2 FQNNGV.

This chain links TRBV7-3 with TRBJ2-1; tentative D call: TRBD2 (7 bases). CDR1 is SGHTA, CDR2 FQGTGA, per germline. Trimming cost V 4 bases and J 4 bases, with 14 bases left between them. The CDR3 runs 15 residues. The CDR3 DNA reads TGTGCCAGCAGCTCTCCGGGGGGCATATACAATGAGCAGTTCTTC. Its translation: CASSSPGGIYNEQFF.

CDR3 in DNA: TGTGCCAGCAGCTTAATTCCGGACAGCTATGGCTACACCTTC. Translation: CASSLIPDSYGYTF. The chain combines TRBV11-2 with TRBJ1-2; possible D gene TRBD1, 6 bases. Germline CDR1 reads SGHAT; CDR2 reads FQNNGV. This CDR3 region has 14 residues. V lost 2 bases and J lost 4, with 11 bases in between.

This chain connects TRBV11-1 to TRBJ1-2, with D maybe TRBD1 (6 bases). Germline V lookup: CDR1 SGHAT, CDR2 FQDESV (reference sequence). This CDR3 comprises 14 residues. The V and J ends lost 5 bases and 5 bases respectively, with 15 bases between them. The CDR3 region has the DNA TGTGCCAGCAGCCCTTCGGACAGTCGATATGGCTACACCTTC. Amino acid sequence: CASSPSDSRYGYTF.

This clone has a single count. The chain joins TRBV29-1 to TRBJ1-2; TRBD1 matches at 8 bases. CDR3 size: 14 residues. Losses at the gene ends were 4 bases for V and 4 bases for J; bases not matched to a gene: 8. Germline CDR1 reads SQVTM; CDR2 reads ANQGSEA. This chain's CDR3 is CSVVSRGLGYGYTF. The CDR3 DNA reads TGCAGCGTTGTTTCCAGGGGGCTAGGCTATGGCTACACCTTC.

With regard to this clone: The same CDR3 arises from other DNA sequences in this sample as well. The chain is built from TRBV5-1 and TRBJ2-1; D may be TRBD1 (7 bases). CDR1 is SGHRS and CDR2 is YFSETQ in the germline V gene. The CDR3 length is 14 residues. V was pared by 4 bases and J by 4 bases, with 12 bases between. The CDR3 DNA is TGCGCCAGCAGCCCCGGGGGACAGTACAATGAGCAGTTCTTC. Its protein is CASSPGGQYNEQFF.

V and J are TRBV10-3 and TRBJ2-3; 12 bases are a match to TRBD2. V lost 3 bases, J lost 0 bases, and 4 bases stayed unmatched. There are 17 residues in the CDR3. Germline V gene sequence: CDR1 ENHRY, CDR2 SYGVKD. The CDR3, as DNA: TGTGCCATCAGTGATTGGACTAGCGGGGAGAGCACAGATACGCAGTATTTT. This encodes CAISDWTSGESTDTQYF.

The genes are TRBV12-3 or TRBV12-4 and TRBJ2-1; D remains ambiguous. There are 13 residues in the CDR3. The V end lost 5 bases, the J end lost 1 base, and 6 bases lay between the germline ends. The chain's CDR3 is CASSAGSYNEQFF. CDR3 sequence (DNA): TGTGCCAGCAGTGCCGGTTCCTACAATGAGCAGTTCTTC.

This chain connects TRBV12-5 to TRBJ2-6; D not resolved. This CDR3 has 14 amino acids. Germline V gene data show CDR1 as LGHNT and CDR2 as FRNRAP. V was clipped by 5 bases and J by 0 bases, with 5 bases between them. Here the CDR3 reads CASGPFSGANVLTF. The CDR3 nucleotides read TGTGCTAGTGGTCCATTCTCTGGGGCCAACGTCCTGACTTTC. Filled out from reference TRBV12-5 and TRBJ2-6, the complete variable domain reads DARVTQTPRHKVTEMGQEVTMRCQPILGHNTVFWYRQTMMQGLELLAYFRNRAPLDDSGMPKDRFSAEMPDATLATLKIQPSEPRDSAVYFCASGPFSGANVLTFGAGSRLTVL.

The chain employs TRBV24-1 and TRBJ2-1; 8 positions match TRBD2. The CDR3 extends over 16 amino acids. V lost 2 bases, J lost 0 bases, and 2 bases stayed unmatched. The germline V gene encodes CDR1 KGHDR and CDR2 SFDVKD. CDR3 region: CATSDSSGSSYNEQFF. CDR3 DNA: TGTGCCACCAGTGATTCGAGCGGGAGCTCCTACAATGAGCAGTTCTTC.

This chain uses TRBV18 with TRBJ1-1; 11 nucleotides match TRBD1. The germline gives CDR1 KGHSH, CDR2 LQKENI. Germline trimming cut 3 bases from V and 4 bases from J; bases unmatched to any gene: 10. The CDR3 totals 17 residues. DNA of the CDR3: TGTGCCAGCTCACCCGTAAGGACAGGGGGCGCGGGCACTGAAGCTTTCTTT. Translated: CASSPVRTGGAGTEAFF.

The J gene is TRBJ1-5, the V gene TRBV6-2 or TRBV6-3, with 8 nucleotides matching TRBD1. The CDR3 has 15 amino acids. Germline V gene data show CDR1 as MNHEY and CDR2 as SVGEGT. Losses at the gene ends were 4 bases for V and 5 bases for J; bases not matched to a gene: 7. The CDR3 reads CASSSLDRGYQPQHF. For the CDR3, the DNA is TGTGCCAGCAGTTCCCTCGACAGGGGTTATCAGCCCCAGCATTTT.

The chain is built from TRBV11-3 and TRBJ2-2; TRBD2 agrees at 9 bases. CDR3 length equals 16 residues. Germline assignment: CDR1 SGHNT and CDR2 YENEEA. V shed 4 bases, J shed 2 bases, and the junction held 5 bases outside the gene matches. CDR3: CASSSPGLANTGELFF. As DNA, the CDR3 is TGTGCCAGCAGCTCCCCGGGACTAGCAAACACCGGGGAGCTGTTTTTT.

In DNA, the CDR3 is TGTGCCAGCAGTCGTCCGGGGGTTGGGCAGCATTTT. It codes for CASSRPGVGQHF. The chain couples TRBV28 to TRBJ1-5, with D possibly being TRBD1 (5 bases). V was trimmed by 5 bases and J by 13 bases, leaving 15 bases between them. The CDR3 spans 12 residues. The germline gives CDR1 MDHEN, CDR2 SYDVKM.

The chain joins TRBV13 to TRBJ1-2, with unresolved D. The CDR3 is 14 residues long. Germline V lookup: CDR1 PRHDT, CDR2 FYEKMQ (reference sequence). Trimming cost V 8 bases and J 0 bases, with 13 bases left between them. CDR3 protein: CASAGGRANYGYTF. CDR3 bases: TGTGCCAGCGCGGGCGGAAGAGCTAACTATGGCTACACCTTC.

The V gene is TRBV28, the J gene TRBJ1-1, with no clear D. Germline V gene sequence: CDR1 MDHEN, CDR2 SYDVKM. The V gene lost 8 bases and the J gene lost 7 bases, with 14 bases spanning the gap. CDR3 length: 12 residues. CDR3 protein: CASHSFSVEAFF. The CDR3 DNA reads TGTGCCAGCCACAGTTTCTCCGTTGAAGCTTTCTTT.

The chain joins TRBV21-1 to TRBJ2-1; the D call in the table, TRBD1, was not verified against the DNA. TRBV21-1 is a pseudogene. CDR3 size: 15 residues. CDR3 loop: CASRGRDNLYNEQFF. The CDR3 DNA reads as TGTGCCAGCAGGGGTAGAGACAACCTTTACAATGAGCAGTTCTTC.

CDR3 protein: CASSLGFAGEQYV. The DNA for the CDR3 is TGTGCCAGCAGCTTAGGGTTTGCAGGAGAGCAGTACGTC. V gene TRBV7-8 combines with J gene TRBJ2-7; no clear D gene. V was clipped by 1 base and J by 7 bases, with 11 bases between them. From germline, CDR1 is SGHVS and CDR2 FQNEAQ. This CDR3 contains 13 residues.

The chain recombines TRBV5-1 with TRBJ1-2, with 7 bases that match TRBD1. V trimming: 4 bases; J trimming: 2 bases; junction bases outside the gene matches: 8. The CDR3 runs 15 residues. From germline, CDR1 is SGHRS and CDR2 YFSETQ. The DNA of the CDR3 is TGCGCCAGCAGCCGGAGACAGGGTGCAAACTATGGCTACACCTTC. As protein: CASSRRQGANYGYTF.

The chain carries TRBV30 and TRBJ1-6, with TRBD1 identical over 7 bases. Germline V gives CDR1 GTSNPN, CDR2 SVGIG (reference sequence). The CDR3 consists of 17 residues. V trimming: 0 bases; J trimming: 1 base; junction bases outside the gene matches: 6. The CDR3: CAWSVRRGPSYNSPLHF. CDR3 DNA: TGTGCCTGGAGTGTACGAAGGGGGCCATCCTATAATTCACCCCTCCACTTT.